This paragraph covers one T cell receptor (beta chain) sequence. The entry originates in a study of blood T cell repertoires in COVID-19. Across the whole study: Symptom resolution, clearance, or two negative PCRs marked the recovered donors of Cohort 3. T cells, B-cell-depleted T cells, or PBMCs supplied cDNA or gDNA.

Participant reports of clinical history set cohort assignment. Per the study methods: Scientists estimated how many nucleated cells there were by amplifying reference gene primers. Produced via immunoSEQ multiplex PCR; TCRdb's table is partial and in-frame only. V and J calls and clone size follow that table, whereas D and trimming were derived from the DNA. Of 350,000 to 400,000 clones in the sample, 70% to 90% are singletons; the top ten hold more than 1.5%. The receptor comes from a man aged 35 to 55 in a cohort exposed to, infected with or recovered from COVID-19 (not recorded which). Sequenced input: PBMCs or T cells enriched from blood (not recorded which).

CDR3 residues: CASSLGGGAFVKETQYF. As DNA, the CDR3 is TGTGCCAGCAGCTTGGGTGGGGGCGCATTCGTTAAGGAGACCCAGTACTTC. The rearrangement uses TRBV5-8 and TRBJ2-5; tentatively, D is TRBD1 (6 bases). With 0 bases removed from V and 5 bases from J, the gap between germline ends came to 20 bases. The germline V gene encodes CDR1 SGHTS and CDR2 YDEGEE. The CDR3 spans 17 residues.